Listed below are T cell receptor beta chains from one sample, sequenced in a study of CD8+CD57+ T cells in acquired aplastic anemia. MiXCR, applied by TCRdb to the reads, yields one record per CDR3 protein. Of under 200,000 distinct CDR3 sequences in the sample, about 64% were seen once. The sample was sorted CD4+, CD8+, or CD8+CD57+ T cells (not recorded which) from PBMCs. Source of these receptors: a human donor with severe aplastic anemia or a healthy control (not recorded which). Both conserved end residues are part of each CDR3. Fields, in order: J gene, D gene, clone size, V gene, CDR3 DNA, CDR3 protein. The D gene is left open where the match is weak. Expanded clones are given a class, and other clones once, few, many or no size at all.

TRBJ1-5 | NA | few | TRBV2 | TGTGCCAGCAGTGAAGGAGGGGGGAATCAGCCCCAGCATTTT | CASSEGGGNQPQHF
TRBJ1-6 | NA | NA | TRBV20-1 | TGCAGTGCCCGACACAGACGTCAGATTTGGTGTTCACCCCTCCACTTT | CSARHRRQIWCSPLHF
TRBJ2-1 | NA | NA | TRBV2 | TGTGCCAGCAGTGATGGGGGGTTGGGGCTCAATGAGCAGTTCTTC | CASSDGGLGLNEQFF
TRBJ1-2 | TRBD1 | NA | TRBV29-1 | TGCAGCGTTGTTGGGCGACAGGGGGCGGGGGGCTACACCTTC | CSVVGRQGAGGYTF
TRBJ2-7 | NA | NA | TRBV12-3/TRBV12-4 | TGTGCCAGCAGCGCAGCAGGGGGGCAGGTGTACGAGCAGTACTTC | CASSAAGGQVYEQYF
TRBJ1-2 | NA | NA | TRBV10-3 | TGTGCCATCAGTGGCGGGGGGAAAGACTATGGCTACACCTTC | CAISGGGKDYGYTF
TRBJ2-7 | NA | many | TRBV7-8 | TGTGCCAGCAGGGGACCCGGACGGACGTACGAGCAGTACTTC | CASRGPGRTYEQYF
TRBJ1-5 | NA | NA | TRBV6-2/TRBV6-3 | TGTGCCAGCACCAAAGCGGGGTCGAGCAATCAGCCCCAGCATTTT | CASTKAGSSNQPQHF
TRBJ2-1 | TRBD1 | NA | TRBV6-4 | TGTGCCAGCAGTGTAGGACAGGGGATAGATGAGCAGTTCTTC | CASSVGQGIDEQFF
TRBJ1-2 | TRBD1 | many | TRBV27 | TGTGCCAGCAGTTTACACCCCACGGGACAGAGCTATGGCTACACCTTC | CASSLHPTGQSYGYTF
TRBJ2-7 | TRBD2 | NA | TRBV20-1 | TGCAGTGCTAGTAGCTCCGCGGGAGTTTCCCACGAGCAGTACTTC | CSASSSAGVSHEQYF
TRBJ1-5 | NA | NA | TRBV6-5 | TGTGCCAGCAGTTACTCGACGGTGGGACAGCCCCAGCATTTT | CASSYSTVGQPQHF
TRBJ2-2 | TRBD1 | NA | TRBV25-1 | TGTGCCAGCAGTCCCGGACAGGGAGATAGCACCGGGGAGCTGTTTTTT | CASSPGQGDSTGELFF
TRBJ2-4 | TRBD2 | NA | TRBV7-2 | TGTGCCAGCCTCGGGGGGGAGGGGAGAACCTCACTTAGGGACATTCAGTACTTC | CASLGGEGRTSLRDIQYF
TRBJ1-2 | NA | NA | TRBV9 | TGTGCCAGCAGCCCGGACCATGCAAGCTATGGCTACACCTTC | CASSPDHASYGYTF
TRBJ1-6 | NA | NA | TRBV11-2 | TGTGCCAGCAGCTTAGATCCAGGGTACAGTTCACCCCTCCACTTT | CASSLDPGYSSPLHF
TRBJ2-7 | TRBD1 | few | TRBV7-8 | TGTGCCAGCAGCTTAGAAACAGGGGGCTTTGGGAGCGAGCAGTACTTC | CASSLETGGFGSEQYF
TRBJ1-2 | NA | few | TRBV2 | TGTGCCAGCAGTGATCTGTCGGCAGGGACTGGCTACACCTTC | CASSDLSAGTGYTF
TRBJ2-7 | NA | many | TRBV20-1 | TGCAGTGCTAGCTCGCGGAACGATTTCTACGAGCAGTACTTC | CSASSRNDFYEQYF
TRBJ2-4 | NA | NA | TRBV20-1 | TGCAGTGCTAGAGATCAGGCTGGTCCAAACATTCAGTACTTC | CSARDQAGPNIQYF
TRBJ1-2 | NA | NA | TRBV14 | TGTGCCAGCAGCCACAGGAACCGCTATGGCTACACCTTC | CASSHRNRYGYTF
TRBJ2-1 | NA | many | TRBV29-1 | TGCAGCGTACCGACGTTTCATGAGCAGTTCTTC | CSVPTFHEQFF
TRBJ1-6 | TRBD1 | once | TRBV27 | TGTGCCAGCAGTTTATCGCGGGACAGCCGGGCTGGAAGGAATTCACCCCTCCACTTT | CASSLSRDSRAGRNSPLHF
TRBJ2-2 | NA | NA | TRBV12-3/TRBV12-4 | TGTGCCAGCAGTTTGTTCCGGGAAAACTCGAACACCGGGGAGCTGTTTTTT | CASSLFRENSNTGELFF
TRBJ1-2 | NA | many | TRBV19 | TGTGCCAGTAGTATAGGGTCGGCTATGGATGGCTACACCTTC | CASSIGSAMDGYTF
TRBJ2-3 | TRBD2 | once | TRBV9 | TGTGCCAGCAGCGTAGAGGCTAGCGGCGATACGCAGTATTTT | CASSVEASGDTQYF
TRBJ2-1 | NA | NA | TRBV12-3/TRBV12-4 | TGTGCCAGCAGTTTCCTCGCAGGAGCGACCAATGAGCAGTTCTTC | CASSFLAGATNEQFF
TRBJ2-3 | TRBD2 | NA | TRBV7-3 | TGTGCCAGCAGCTCAATAGCGGGGGGGCCAGATACGCAGTATTTT | CASSSIAGGPDTQYF
TRBJ1-5 | NA | NA | TRBV10-3 | TGTGCCATCAGTGAGGGAGGCATTGGGGTTCAGCCCCAGCATTTT | CAISEGGIGVQPQHF
TRBJ1-2 | NA | NA | TRBV9 | TGTGCCAGCAGCTCCTCAGGGGCGATTGGCTACACCTTC | CASSSSGAIGYTF
TRBJ2-4 | NA | NA | TRBV9 | TGTGCCAGCTCACCGTTGGGAACGGACAGAGAAAACATTCAGTACTTC | CASSPLGTDRENIQYF